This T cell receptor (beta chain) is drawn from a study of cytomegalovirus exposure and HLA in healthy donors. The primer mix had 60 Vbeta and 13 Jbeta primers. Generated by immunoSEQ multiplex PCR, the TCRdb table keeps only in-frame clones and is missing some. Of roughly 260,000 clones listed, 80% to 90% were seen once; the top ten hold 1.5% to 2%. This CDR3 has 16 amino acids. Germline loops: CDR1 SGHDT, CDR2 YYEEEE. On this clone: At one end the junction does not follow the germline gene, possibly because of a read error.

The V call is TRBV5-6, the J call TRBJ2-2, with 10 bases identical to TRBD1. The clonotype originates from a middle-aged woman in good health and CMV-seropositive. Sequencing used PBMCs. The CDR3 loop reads CASSEGQGSGTRELFF. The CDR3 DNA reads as TGTGCCAGCAGCGAGGGACAGGGGTCGGGCACCCGGGAGCTGTTTTTT.